Sequencing of this TCR beta chain was carried out in a study of blood T cell repertoires in COVID-19. Sequenced by immunoSEQ multiplex PCR; TCRdb stores in-frame clones only, minus some. The table records 130,000 to 150,000 clones, more than 75% of them present only once. This TCR was sampled from a man in his sixties with active or convalescent COVID-19. Material for sequencing was peripheral blood.

The CDR3 sequence: CAISEPRGSLSNQPQHF. DNA of the CDR3: TGTGCCATCAGTGAGCCTCGAGGCAGTCTTAGCAATCAGCCCCAGCATTTT. The chain has TRBV10-3 and TRBJ1-5; unclear D gene. Trimming pared 2 bases from V and 0 bases from J, leaving 14 bases between. Germline lookup yields CDR1 ENHRY and CDR2 SYGVKD. The CDR3 has 17 amino acids.